This T cell receptor (beta chain) is drawn from a study of blood T cell repertoires in COVID-19 (dated by TCRdb to 2019 to 2021). General notes on the study: Samples covering the acute and convalescent phases of COVID-19 were provided by collaborators in the United States, Italy and Spain. The prospective study material was composed of cDNA or gDNA derived from T cells, B-cell-depleted T cells, or PBMCs. Deeply sampled blood TCRbeta repertoires from subjects exposed to, actively infected with, or recovered from COVID-19 were included in the dataset. The repertoires were released in a freely available public database intended as a resource for research on the immune response to SARS-CoV-2. Samples came from the ongoing ImmuneRACE study (first 160 participants) plus 1,254 subjects from 6 global collaborators. Nearly every sample came with metadata listing a de-identified subject ID, COVID-19 status, age in years and sex. Where available, HLA class I and class II types were obtained from metadata supplied by the sample provider rather than from assay-based typing.

The immunoSEQ Assay, a bias-controlled multiplex PCR, was used to amplify TCRbeta CDR3 regions from genomic DNA. Processing in the source paper ran as follows. Within the assay, amplification of reference gene primers was used to estimate how many nucleated cells each sample contained. Sequence reads were collapsed and filtered to measure the absolute abundance of every unique TCRbeta CDR3 rearrangement. Productive Simpson clonality was computed per sample as the square root of Simpson's diversity index over productive rearrangements. TCRdb stores this immuneACCESS table with in-frame sequences only. Part of the clones is absent; in the studies checked, under half of the shortfall reflects unresolved V genes, and no reason is known for the rest. V, J and clone size derive from that table, while D and trimming were established from the DNA sequence. This sample has about 90,000 clones in its table, and 80% of those were observed once. The top ten clones comprise over 9% of the sample.

The CDR3 runs 15 residues from the cysteine to the phenylalanine. CDR3 DNA is the only sequence kept; it has 45 bases, read in frame from the first base. V is cut by 6 bases and J by 7 bases, and the space between the germline ends is 21 bases. Based on the germline V gene, the CDR1 and CDR2 sequences are MNHEY and SVGAGI. Beyond this particular receptor, the publication reports: Clinical and demographic metadata were provided uncurated, with the amount varying by source and participant.

As regards this clone: Its recognized antigen is unknown. Nothing much larger sits one base from this clone, and base qualities are not available.

The collaborating institutions used their own protocols to collect whole blood in K2EDTA tubes. For TCRbeta analysis, collaborator samples were shipped as frozen whole blood, as isolated PBMCs, or as DNA extracted from either sample type. Sample: peripheral blood. The rearrangement joined TRBV6-5 to TRBJ1-1; no D segment can be confidently identified. This sequence was found in a woman in her seventies with acute or convalescent COVID-19. This receptor carries the CDR3 CASSQPQDGSGEAFF. At the DNA level, the sequence is TGTGCCAGCAGCCAGCCCCAGGACGGGAGCGGTGAAGCTTTCTTT.